This T cell receptor (beta chain) was retrieved from a study of blood T cell repertoires in COVID-19. Background on the study: Acute-phase and convalescent COVID-19 samples originated in the United States, Italy and Spain.

CDR3 length: 14 residues. The ends lost 6 bases at V and 2 bases at J; junction bases unmatched: 3. Germline V gene data show CDR1 as MNHNY and CDR2 as SVGAGI (reference sequence). Assay used: immunoSEQ multiplex PCR; TCRdb lists only in-frame clones, some missing. The sample carries roughly 260,000 clones, 82% recorded once. The source material was peripheral blood. This receptor was identified in a woman at least 80 years old with active or convalescent COVID-19. The chain carries TRBV6-6 and TRBJ1-5, with 8 nucleotides matching TRBD1. CDR3 sequence (DNA): TGTGCCAGCAGCGACAGGGGAGGCAATCAGCCCCAGCATTTT. The encoded protein is CASSDRGGNQPQHF.